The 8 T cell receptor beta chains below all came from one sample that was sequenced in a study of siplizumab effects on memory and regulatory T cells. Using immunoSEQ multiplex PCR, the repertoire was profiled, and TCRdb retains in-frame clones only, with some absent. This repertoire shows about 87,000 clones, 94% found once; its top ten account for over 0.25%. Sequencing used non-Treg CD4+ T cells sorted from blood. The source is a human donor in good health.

CDR3 sequence (DNA): TGTGCCTGGAGTGTGCGCCTAGCGCAGTTCTTC. Residues: CAWSVRLAQFF. The chain uses TRBV30 and TRBJ2-1, with D possibly TRBD2 on 5 matching bases. The CDR3 has 11 amino acids. Germline lookup yields CDR1 GTSNPN and CDR2 SVGIG (reference sequence). V lost 0 bases and J 12 bases, leaving 9 bases between the germline ends.

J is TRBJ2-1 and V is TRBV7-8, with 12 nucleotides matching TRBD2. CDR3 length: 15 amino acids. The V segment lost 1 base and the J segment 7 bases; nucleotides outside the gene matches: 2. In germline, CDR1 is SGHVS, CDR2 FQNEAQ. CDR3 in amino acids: CASSLGTSGMNEQFF. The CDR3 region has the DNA TGTGCCAGCAGCTTAGGGACTAGCGGGATGAATGAGCAGTTCTTC.

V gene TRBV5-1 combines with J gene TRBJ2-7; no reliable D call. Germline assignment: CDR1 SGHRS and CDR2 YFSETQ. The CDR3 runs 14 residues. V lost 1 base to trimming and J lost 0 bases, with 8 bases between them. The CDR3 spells CASSLLGTSYEQYF. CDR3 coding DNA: TGCGCCAGCAGCTTGTTGGGAACCTCCTACGAGCAGTACTTC.

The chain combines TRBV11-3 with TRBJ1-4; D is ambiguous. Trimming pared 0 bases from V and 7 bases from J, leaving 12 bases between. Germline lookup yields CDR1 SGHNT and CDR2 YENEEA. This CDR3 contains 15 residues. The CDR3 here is CASSLEGSKSEKLFF. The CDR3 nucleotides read TGTGCCAGCAGCTTAGAAGGCAGCAAGTCTGAAAAACTGTTTTTT. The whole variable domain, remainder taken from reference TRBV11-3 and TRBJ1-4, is EAGVVQSPRYKIIEKKQPVAFWCNPISGHNTLYWYLQNLGQGPELLIRYENEEAVDDSQLPKDRFSAERLKGVDSTLKIQPAELGDSAVYLCASSLEGSKSEKLFFGSGTQLSVL.

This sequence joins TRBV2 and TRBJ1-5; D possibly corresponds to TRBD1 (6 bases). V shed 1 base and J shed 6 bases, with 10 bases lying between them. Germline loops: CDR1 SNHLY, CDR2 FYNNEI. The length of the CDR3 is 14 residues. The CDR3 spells CASSEVGAGQPQHF. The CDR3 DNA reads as TGTGCCAGCAGTGAAGTGGGGGCAGGTCAGCCCCAGCATTTT.

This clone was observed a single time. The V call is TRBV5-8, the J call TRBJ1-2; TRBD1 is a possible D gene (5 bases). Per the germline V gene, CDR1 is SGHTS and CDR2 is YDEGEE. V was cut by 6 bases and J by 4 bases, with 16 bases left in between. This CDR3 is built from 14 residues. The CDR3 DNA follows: TGTGCCAGCACCGACCACAGGAGGGGCTATGGCTACACCTTC. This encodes CASTDHRRGYGYTF.

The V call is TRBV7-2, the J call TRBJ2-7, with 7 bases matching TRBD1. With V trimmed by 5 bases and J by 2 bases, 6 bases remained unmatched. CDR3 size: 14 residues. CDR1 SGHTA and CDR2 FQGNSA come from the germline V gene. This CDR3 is CASSGRTGPYEQYF. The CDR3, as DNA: TGTGCCAGCAGCGGACGGACAGGACCCTACGAGCAGTACTTC.

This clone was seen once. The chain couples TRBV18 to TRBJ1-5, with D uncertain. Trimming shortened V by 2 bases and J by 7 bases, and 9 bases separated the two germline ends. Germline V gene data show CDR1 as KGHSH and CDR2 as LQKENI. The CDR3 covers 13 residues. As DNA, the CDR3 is TGTGCCAGCTCACCAGGCAAGGACCAGCCCCAGCATTTT. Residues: CASSPGKDQPQHF.